One and the same sample provided the 27 T cell receptor beta chains below, sequenced in a study of radiation and T cells in renal cell carcinoma. Sample time point: blood 2 weeks post-SBRT. This sample's treatment: 15 Gy SBRT to primary tumor, nephrectomy 4 weeks later. Sequencing used immunoSEQ multiplex PCR; TCRdb keeps in-frame clones, though not all of them. Of 150,000 to 190,000 clones detected, approximately 86% appear once; the ten largest clones hold approximately 12%. Sequenced here: blood, sampled from a patient whose treatment included radiotherapy and nephrectomy. The source of these receptors is a woman in her fifties or sixties with renal cell carcinoma.

V and J are TRBV18 and TRBJ1-4; no clear D gene. Per germline, CDR1 KGHSH and CDR2 LQKENI. CDR3 length: 13 amino acids. The germline V and J ends were trimmed by 2 bases and 8 bases, with 9 bases remaining between them. CDR3 DNA: TGTGCCAGCTCACCAGCTTGGGGAGAAAAACTGTTTTTT. This translates into CASSPAWGEKLFF.

The rearrangement uses TRBV5-4 and TRBJ1-2; 7 bases line up with TRBD1. Looked up from germline, CDR1 is SGHNT and CDR2 is YYREEE (reference sequence). The V and J ends lost 4 bases and 8 bases, in that order; junction bases with no gene match: 11. CDR3 length equals 14 residues. CDR3 DNA sequence: TGTGCCAGCAGCATAATTACAGGGGTTGCGGGCTACACCTTC. It yields the protein CASSIITGVAGYTF. The full variable domain, completed using reference TRBV5-4 and TRBJ1-2, is ETGVTQSPTHLIKTRGQQVTLRCSSQSGHNTVSWYQQALGQGPQFIFQYYREEENGRGNFPPRFSGLQFPNYSSELNVNALELDDSALYLCASSIITGVAGYTFGSGTRLTVV.

The chain employs TRBV28 and TRBJ2-3; 7 bases fit TRBD2. V shed 7 bases and J 5 bases; nucleotides not matched to a gene: 9. CDR3 size: 14 residues. Germline V gene lookup returns CDR1 MDHEN and CDR2 SYDVKM. Here the CDR3 DNA reads TGTGCCAGCAAAGGAGCGGGGCTAGGAGATACGCAGTATTTT. This codes for CASKGAGLGDTQYF. Full variable domain (outside the CDR3, taken from reference TRBV28 and TRBJ2-3): DVKVTQSSRYLVKRTGEKVFLECVQDMDHENMFWYRQDPGLGLRLIYFSYDVKMKEKGDIPEGYSVSREKKERFSLILESASTNQTSMYLCASKGAGLGDTQYFGPGTRLTVL.

The rearrangement uses TRBV7-8 and TRBJ2-5, with D hard to call. There are 14 residues in the CDR3. V lost 0 bases and J lost 2, with 7 bases in between. CDR1 is SGHVS, CDR2 FQNEAQ, per germline. The chain's CDR3 is CASSLAPIQETQYF. The DNA for the CDR3 is TGTGCCAGCAGCTTAGCGCCCATTCAAGAGACCCAGTACTTC. The entire variable domain, with the rest obtained from reference TRBV7-8 and TRBJ2-5, is as follows: GAGVSQSPRYKVAKRGQDVALRCDPISGHVSLFWYQQALGQGPEFLTYFQNEAQLDKSGLPSDRFFAERPEGSVSTLKIQRTQQEDSAVYLCASSLAPIQETQYFGPGTRLLVL.

The chain couples TRBV30 to TRBJ1-3, with no clear D. The length of the CDR3 is 13 residues. V lost 0 bases and J lost 4, with 7 bases in between. Germline loops: CDR1 GTSNPN, CDR2 SVGIG (reference sequence). CDR3 sequence reads: CAWSVISGNTIYF. The CDR3 nucleotides read TGTGCCTGGAGTGTAATATCGGGAAACACCATATATTTT.

The chain is built from TRBV6-5 and TRBJ1-2; maybe TRBD1 (6 bases). CDR3 length: 16 residues. Germline CDR1 and CDR2: MNHEY and SVGAGI. The V gene lost 2 bases and the J gene lost 4 bases, with 17 bases spanning the gap. CDR3 bases: TGTGCCAGCAGTTACGTCGCTGGGGGGCGCGCCTATGGCTACACCTTC. Translated: CASSYVAGGRAYGYTF.

The V gene is TRBV7-8, the J gene TRBJ1-1, with TRBD1 identical over 10 bases. The CDR3 consists of 15 residues. J gave up 1 base and V 5 bases, and 4 bases lay outside the gene matches. CDR1 is SGHVS and CDR2 is FQNEAQ in the germline V gene. The CDR3 sequence: CASSPRDRGNTEAFF. The CDR3 DNA follows: TGTGCCAGCAGCCCACGGGACAGGGGGAACACTGAAGCTTTCTTT.

The chain links TRBV7-9 to TRBJ2-3; 7 bases map to TRBD1. V shed 8 bases, J shed 6 bases, and the junction held 20 bases outside the gene matches. The germline V gene has CDR1 SEHNR and CDR2 FQNEAQ (reference sequence). This CDR3 is 17 amino acids long. CDR3: CASGTRRTGVVADTQYF. CDR3 nucleotide sequence: TGTGCCAGCGGCACCAGGAGAACAGGGGTGGTGGCGGATACGCAGTATTTT.

The chain recombines TRBV5-1 with TRBJ2-4, with 13 bases aligning to TRBD2. V shed 4 bases and J 8 bases; nucleotides not matched to a gene: 9. Germline V lookup: CDR1 SGHRS, CDR2 YFSETQ. This CDR3 is 16 amino acids long. The CDR3, as DNA: TGCGCCAGCAGCCTCACGGGACTAGCGGGGATAGACATTCAGTACTTC. This encodes CASSLTGLAGIDIQYF.

The rearrangement links TRBV7-9 to TRBJ2-7; 11 bases are shared with TRBD2. CDR3 length equals 15 residues. Germline loops: CDR1 SEHNR, CDR2 FQNEAQ (reference sequence). V lost 5 bases and J lost 4; bases outside the gene matches: 7. Here the CDR3 reads CASSHNLAGGYEQYF. The CDR3 DNA reads as TGTGCCAGCAGCCATAACCTAGCGGGGGGATACGAGCAGTACTTC.

The V gene is TRBV7-8, the J gene TRBJ2-7; 11 bases are a match to TRBD2. The V gene end was trimmed by 1 base and the J gene end by 0 bases; junction bases not matched to a gene: 8. CDR1 and CDR2 (germline): SGHVS, FQNEAQ. This CDR3 region has 18 residues. Here the CDR3 reads CASSLESSGGISSYEQYF. CDR3 coding DNA: TGTGCCAGCAGCTTAGAATCTAGCGGGGGGATTAGCTCCTACGAGCAGTACTTC.

CDR3 residues: CASSDRGEQPQHF. Written as DNA, the CDR3 is TGTGCCAGCAGCGACAGGGGGGAACAGCCCCAGCATTTT. This chain joins TRBV6-6 and TRBJ1-5, with 9 bases aligning to TRBD1. Trimming took 6 bases from V and 7 from J; bases not matched to a gene: 4. Germline V gene data show CDR1 as MNHNY and CDR2 as SVGAGI (reference sequence). The CDR3 runs 13 residues.

V and J are TRBV15 and TRBJ1-4, with unresolved D. Germline values: CDR1 LNHNV, CDR2 YYDKDF (reference sequence). This CDR3 comprises 16 residues. V lost 3 bases and J 3 bases, leaving 14 bases between the germline ends. The DNA for the CDR3 is TGTGCCACCAGCAGGGAACCCCGGGCGGCTAATGAAAAACTGTTTTTT. Protein sequence: CATSREPRAANEKLFF.

This chain connects TRBV4-3 to TRBJ1-3; possible D gene TRBD1, 5 bases. The length of the CDR3 is 17 residues. V lost 0 bases and J 2 bases, leaving 14 bases between the germline ends. CDR1 and CDR2 from the germline V gene are LGHNA and YSLEER. CDR3 sequence (DNA): TGCGCCAGCAGCCAAGACCCCCCGGGGGGGGCTGGAAACACCATATATTTT. It is translated as CASSQDPPGGAGNTIYF.

The V and J genes are TRBV7-9 and TRBJ2-3, with D unclear. V dropped 5 bases and J dropped 2 bases, with 14 bases sitting between them. The CDR3 sequence is 15 residues long. Per germline, CDR1 SEHNR and CDR2 FQNEAQ (reference sequence). The CDR3 bases are TGTGCCAGCAGCCCACGGTTCCCCCCCACAGATACGCAGTATTTT. Translated, it gives CASSPRFPPTDTQYF.

This chain joins TRBV6-5 and TRBJ1-2; a possible D gene is TRBD1 (5 bases). The CDR3 has 14 amino acids. Per germline, CDR1 MNHEY and CDR2 SVGAGI. Trimming cost V 5 bases and J 2 bases, with 12 bases left between them. CDR3 in DNA: TGTGCCAGCAGTCGGGGCGGCCTAAACTATGGCTACACCTTC. Protein sequence: CASSRGGLNYGYTF.

The rearrangement links TRBV6-5 to TRBJ1-2; possible D gene TRBD1, 5 bases. CDR1 and CDR2 from the germline V gene are MNHEY and SVGAGI. V gave up 7 bases and J gave up 3 bases, with 15 bases separating them. There are 14 residues in the CDR3. This chain's CDR3 is CASTDPGRDYGYTF. The CDR3 region has the DNA TGTGCCAGCACCGACCCGGGGCGCGACTATGGCTACACCTTC.

The rearrangement uses TRBV9 and TRBJ2-1; a possible D gene is TRBD1 (6 bases). The V end was cut by 2 bases, the J end by 7 bases, with 10 bases between. CDR1 is SGDLS, CDR2 YYNGEE, per germline. This CDR3 comprises 13 residues. The CDR3 spells CASSVDSLNEQFF. The CDR3 DNA is TGTGCCAGCAGCGTGGACAGCCTTAATGAGCAGTTCTTC. The whole variable domain, filled in from reference TRBV9 and TRBJ2-1, reads DSGVTQTPKHLITATGQRVTLRCSPRSGDLSVYWYQQSLDQGLQFLIQYYNGEERAKGNILERFSAQQFPDLHSELNLSSLELGDSALYFCASSVDSLNEQFFGPGTRLTVL.

The chain combines TRBV19 with TRBJ1-2; TRBD1 matches at 7 bases. Germline V lookup: CDR1 LNHDA, CDR2 SQIVND (reference sequence). Trimming took 0 bases from V and 10 from J; bases not matched to a gene: 8. This CDR3 has 14 amino acids. The CDR3 DNA reads as TGTGCCAGTAGTATAGATAGGGACAGATCCTTCTACACCTTC. It codes for CASSIDRDRSFYTF.

The chain combines TRBV5-1 with TRBJ1-6; D ambiguous. This CDR3 contains 15 residues. Trimming removed 0 bases from V and 9 bases from J, with 13 bases in between. Germline CDR1 SGHRS, CDR2 YFSETQ. CDR3 bases: TGCGCCAGCAGCTTGGACCCCCAAGGAGGTTCACCCCTCCACTTT. It yields the protein CASSLDPQGGSPLHF.

V usage is TRBV7-8 and J usage is TRBJ2-1, with 7 positions matching TRBD1. V shed 1 base and J 11 bases; nucleotides not matched to a gene: 8. This CDR3 has 14 residues. Germline V CDR1 and CDR2: SGHVS, FQNEAQ. Here the CDR3 DNA reads TGTGCCAGCAGCTTAGAGGGGGCTATGACGAAGCAGTTCTTC. It codes for CASSLEGAMTKQFF.

This sequence joins TRBV30 and TRBJ1-2; D unclear. The germline V gene has CDR1 GTSNPN and CDR2 SVGIG (reference sequence). V dropped 0 bases and J dropped 10 bases, with 15 bases sitting between them. The CDR3 consists of 13 residues. The CDR3 nucleotides read TGTGCCTGGAGTGTCGGCCCAGACTCAACCTACACCTTC. Protein product: CAWSVGPDSTYTF.

This chain joins TRBV14 and TRBJ1-2; a possible D gene is TRBD1 (5 bases). The CDR3 has 15 residues. V was shortened by 1 base and J by 8 bases, with 17 bases between the two germline ends. Germline V gene lookup returns CDR1 SGHDN and CDR2 FVKESK. The CDR3 here is CASSQGRRAGLGYTF. DNA of the CDR3: TGTGCCAGCAGCCAAGGACGCAGGGCAGGGTTGGGCTACACCTTC.

The rearrangement joins TRBV19 to TRBJ2-3; weak D call: TRBD2 (5 bases). The CDR3 runs to 14 residues. The V gene's germline CDR1 is LNHDA and CDR2 SQIVND (reference sequence). V was pared by 7 bases and J by 3 bases, with 14 bases between. CDR3 protein: CASNQRDWTDTQYF. The CDR3 bases are TGTGCCAGTAACCAGAGGGATTGGACAGATACGCAGTATTTT.

With regard to this clone: An end of the junction differs from the germline gene, which may be a read error. The rearrangement links TRBV5-1 to TRBJ2-7; 8 bases match TRBD1. The germline gives CDR1 SGHRS, CDR2 YFSETQ. The CDR3 loop spans 17 amino acids. CDR3 DNA sequence: TGCGCCAGCCGCTTCGGGACAGGAAGAGTTCAAGGTATAGAGCAGTACTTC. This encodes CASRFGTGRVQGIEQYF.

This clone occurred a few times. For the CDR3, the DNA is TGTGCCAGCAGCTTGGAGCCTTCTAATTCACCCCTCCACTTT. Encoded protein: CASSLEPSNSPLHF. This chain uses TRBV5-8 with TRBJ1-6; D is uncertain. The germline V gene has CDR1 SGHTS and CDR2 YDEGEE. V shed 0 bases and J shed 6 bases, with 7 bases lying between them. The length of the CDR3 is 14 residues.

The chain carries TRBV29-1 and TRBJ2-3, with no clear D. There are 13 residues in the CDR3. Trimming removed 4 bases at V and 3 bases at J, with 11 bases between. Germline lookup yields CDR1 SQVTM and CDR2 ANQGSEA. The DNA of the CDR3 is TGCAGCGTTGGCGTAAGAAGTACAGATACGCAGTATTTT. Its protein is CSVGVRSTDTQYF.